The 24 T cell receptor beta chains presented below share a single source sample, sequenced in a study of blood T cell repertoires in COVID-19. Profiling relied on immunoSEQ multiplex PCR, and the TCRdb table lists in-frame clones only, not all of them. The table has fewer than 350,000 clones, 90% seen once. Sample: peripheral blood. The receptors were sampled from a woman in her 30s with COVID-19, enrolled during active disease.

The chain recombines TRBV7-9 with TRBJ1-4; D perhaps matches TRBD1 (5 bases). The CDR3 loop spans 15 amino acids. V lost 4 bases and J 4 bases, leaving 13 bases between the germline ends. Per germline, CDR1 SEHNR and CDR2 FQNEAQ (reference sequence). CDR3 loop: CASSSQRGDNEKLFF. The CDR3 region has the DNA TGTGCCAGCAGCTCCCAACGGGGGGATAATGAAAAACTGTTTTTT.

DNA for the CDR3: TGTGCCAGCAGCCAAGAGGGCGCAGGGGGACTCTACACAGATACGCAGTATTTT. It is translated as CASSQEGAGGLYTDTQYF. The V and J genes are TRBV14 and TRBJ2-3; D might be TRBD1 (7 bases). Germline assignment: CDR1 SGHDN and CDR2 FVKESK. Trimming shortened V by 0 bases and J by 2 bases, and 18 bases separated the two germline ends. The CDR3 is 18 residues long.

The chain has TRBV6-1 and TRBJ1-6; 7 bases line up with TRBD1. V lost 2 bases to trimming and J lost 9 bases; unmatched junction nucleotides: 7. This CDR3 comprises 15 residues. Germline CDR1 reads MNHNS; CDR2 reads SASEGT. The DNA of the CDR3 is TGTGCCAGCAGTGAACATCCAGGGGGTCGTTCACCCCTCCACTTT. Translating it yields CASSEHPGGRSPLHF.

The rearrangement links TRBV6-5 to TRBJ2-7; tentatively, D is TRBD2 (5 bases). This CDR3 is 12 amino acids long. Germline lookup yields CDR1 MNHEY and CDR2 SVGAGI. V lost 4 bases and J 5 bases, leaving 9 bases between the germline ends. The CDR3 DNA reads TGTGCCAGCAGTTTAACCGGGAACGAGCAGTACTTC. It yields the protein CASSLTGNEQYF.

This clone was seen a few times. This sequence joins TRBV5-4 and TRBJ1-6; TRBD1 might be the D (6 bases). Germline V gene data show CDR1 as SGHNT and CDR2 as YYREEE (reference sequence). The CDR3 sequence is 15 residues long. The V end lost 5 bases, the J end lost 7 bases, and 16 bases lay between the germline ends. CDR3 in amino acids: CASSGADSSNSPLHF. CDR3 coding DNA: TGTGCCAGCAGTGGCGCGGACAGCAGCAATTCACCCCTCCACTTT. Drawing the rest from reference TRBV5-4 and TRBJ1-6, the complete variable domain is ETGVTQSPTHLIKTRGQQVTLRCSSQSGHNTVSWYQQALGQGPQFIFQYYREEENGRGNFPPRFSGLQFPNYSSELNVNALELDDSALYLCASSGADSSNSPLHFGNGTRLTVT.

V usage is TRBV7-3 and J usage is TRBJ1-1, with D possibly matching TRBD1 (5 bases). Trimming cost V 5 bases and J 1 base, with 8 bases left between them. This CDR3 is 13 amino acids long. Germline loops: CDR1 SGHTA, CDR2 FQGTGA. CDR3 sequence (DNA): TGTGCCAGCAGCCGCGACAGGAACACTGAAGCTTTCTTT. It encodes CASSRDRNTEAFF. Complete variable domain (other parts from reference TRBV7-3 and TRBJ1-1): GAGVSQTPSNKVTEKGKYVELRCDPISGHTALYWYRQSLGQGPEFLIYFQGTGAADDSGLPNDRFFAVRPEGSVSTLKIQRTERGDSAVYLCASSRDRNTEAFFGQGTRLTVV.

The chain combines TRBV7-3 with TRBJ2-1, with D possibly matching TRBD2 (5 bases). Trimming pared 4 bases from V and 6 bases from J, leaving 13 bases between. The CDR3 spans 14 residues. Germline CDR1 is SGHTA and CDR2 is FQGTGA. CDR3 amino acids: CASSSESSGNEQFF. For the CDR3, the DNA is TGTGCCAGCAGCTCAGAATCGAGCGGCAATGAGCAGTTCTTC.

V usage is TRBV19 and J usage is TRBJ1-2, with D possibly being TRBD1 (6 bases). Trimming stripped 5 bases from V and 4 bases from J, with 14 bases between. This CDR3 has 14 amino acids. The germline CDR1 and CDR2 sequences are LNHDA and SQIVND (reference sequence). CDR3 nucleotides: TGTGCCAGTAGTCTAAGGCAGGACAGCTATGGCTACACCTTC. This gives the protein CASSLRQDSYGYTF.

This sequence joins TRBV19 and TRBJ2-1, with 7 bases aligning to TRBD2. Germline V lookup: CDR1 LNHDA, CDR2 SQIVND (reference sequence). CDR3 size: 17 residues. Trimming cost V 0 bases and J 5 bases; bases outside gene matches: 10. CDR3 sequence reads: CASSIDDGRLADNEQFF. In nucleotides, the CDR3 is TGTGCCAGTAGTATAGATGACGGGAGGCTCGCAGACAATGAGCAGTTCTTC. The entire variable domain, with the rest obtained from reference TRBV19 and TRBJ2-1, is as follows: DGGITQSPKYLFRKEGQNVTLSCEQNLNHDAMYWYRQDPGQGLRLIYYSQIVNDFQKGDIAEGYSVSREKKESFPLTVTSAQKNPTAFYLCASSIDDGRLADNEQFFGPGTRLTVL.

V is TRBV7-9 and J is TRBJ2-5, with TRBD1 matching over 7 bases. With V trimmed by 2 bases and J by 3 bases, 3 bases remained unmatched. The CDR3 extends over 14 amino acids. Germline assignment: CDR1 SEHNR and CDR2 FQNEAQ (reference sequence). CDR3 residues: CASSLWTGEETQYF. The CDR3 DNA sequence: TGTGCCAGCAGCTTATGGACAGGAGAAGAGACCCAGTACTTC.

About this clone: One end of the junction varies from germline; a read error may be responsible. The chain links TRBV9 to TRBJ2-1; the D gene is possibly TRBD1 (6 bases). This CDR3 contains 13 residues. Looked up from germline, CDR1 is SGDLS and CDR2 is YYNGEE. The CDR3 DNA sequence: TGTGCCAGCAGCGGGGGGACGGCCGCTGGGGGCCTCTTC. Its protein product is CASSGGTAAGGLF.

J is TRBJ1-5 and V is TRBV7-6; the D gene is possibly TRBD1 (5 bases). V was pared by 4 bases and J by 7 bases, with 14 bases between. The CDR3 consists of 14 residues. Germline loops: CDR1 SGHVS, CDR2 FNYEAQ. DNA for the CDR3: TGTGCCAGCAGCTCATACGCAGGGCACCAGCCCCAGCATTTT. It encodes CASSSYAGHQPQHF.

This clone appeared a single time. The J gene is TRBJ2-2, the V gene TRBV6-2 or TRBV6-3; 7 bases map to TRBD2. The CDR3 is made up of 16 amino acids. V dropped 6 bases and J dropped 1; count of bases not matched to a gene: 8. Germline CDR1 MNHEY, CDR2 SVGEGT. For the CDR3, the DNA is TGTGCCAGCAGCCGCGGGACTACCCTGAACACCGGGGAGCTGTTTTTT. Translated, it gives CASSRGTTLNTGELFF.

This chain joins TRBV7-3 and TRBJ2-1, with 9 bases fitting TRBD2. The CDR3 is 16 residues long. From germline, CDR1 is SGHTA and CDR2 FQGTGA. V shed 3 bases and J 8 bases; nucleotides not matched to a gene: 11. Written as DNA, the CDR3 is TGTGCCAGCAGCTTTAGCGGGAGAACTGGCGTGGATGAGCAGTTCTTC. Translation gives CASSFSGRTGVDEQFF. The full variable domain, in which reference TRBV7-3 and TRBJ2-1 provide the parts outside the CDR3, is GAGVSQTPSNKVTEKGKYVELRCDPISGHTALYWYRQSLGQGPEFLIYFQGTGAADDSGLPNDRFFAVRPEGSVSTLKIQRTERGDSAVYLCASSFSGRTGVDEQFFGPGTRLTVL.

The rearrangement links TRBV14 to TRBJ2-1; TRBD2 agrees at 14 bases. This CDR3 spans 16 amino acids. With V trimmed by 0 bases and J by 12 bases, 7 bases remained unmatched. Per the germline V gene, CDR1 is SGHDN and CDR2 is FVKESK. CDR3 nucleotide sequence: TGTGCCAGCAGCCAAGAAATGGGACTAGCGGGAGTAAGGCAGTTCTTC. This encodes CASSQEMGLAGVRQFF.

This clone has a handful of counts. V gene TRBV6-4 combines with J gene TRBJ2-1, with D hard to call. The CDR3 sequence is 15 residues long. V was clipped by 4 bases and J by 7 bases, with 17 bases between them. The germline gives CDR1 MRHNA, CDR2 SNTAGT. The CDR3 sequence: CASSVDSTPGNEQFF. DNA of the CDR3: TGTGCCAGCAGTGTTGACTCCACTCCTGGGAATGAGCAGTTCTTC.

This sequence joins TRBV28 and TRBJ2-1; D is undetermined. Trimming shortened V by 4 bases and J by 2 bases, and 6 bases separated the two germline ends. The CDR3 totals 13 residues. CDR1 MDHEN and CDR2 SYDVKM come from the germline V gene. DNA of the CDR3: TGTGCCAGCAGTTGGGCGCCCTACAATGAGCAGTTCTTC. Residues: CASSWAPYNEQFF.

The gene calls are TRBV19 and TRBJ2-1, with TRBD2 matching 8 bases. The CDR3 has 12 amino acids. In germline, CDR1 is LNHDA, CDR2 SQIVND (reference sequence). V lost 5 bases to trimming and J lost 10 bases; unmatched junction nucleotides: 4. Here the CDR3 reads CASSFTGGEQFF. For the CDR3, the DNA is TGTGCCAGTAGTTTTACGGGAGGGGAGCAGTTCTTC.

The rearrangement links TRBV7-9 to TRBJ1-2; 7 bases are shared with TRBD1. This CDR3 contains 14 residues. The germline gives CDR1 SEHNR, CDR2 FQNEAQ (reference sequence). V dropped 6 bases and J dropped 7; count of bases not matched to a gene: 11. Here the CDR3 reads CASSGQEGTSGYTF. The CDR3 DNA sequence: TGTGCCAGCAGTGGACAGGAGGGGACTAGTGGCTACACCTTC.

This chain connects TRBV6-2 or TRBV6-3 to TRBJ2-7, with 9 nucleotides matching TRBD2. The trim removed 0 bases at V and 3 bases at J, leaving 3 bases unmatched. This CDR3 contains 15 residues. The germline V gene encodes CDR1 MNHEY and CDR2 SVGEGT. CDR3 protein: CASSYSTSGLYEQYF. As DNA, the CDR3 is TGTGCCAGCAGTTACTCGACTAGCGGCCTCTACGAGCAGTACTTC.

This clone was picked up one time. The CDR3 DNA sequence: TGTGCCAAGGACGTCGCCGGGACAATGGGCTATTCGGGCTACACCTTC. Translated, it gives CAKDVAGTMGYSGYTF. This rearrangement joins TRBV2 to TRBJ1-2, with D possibly matching TRBD1 (6 bases). This CDR3 comprises 16 residues. The germline V and J ends were trimmed by 10 bases and 8 bases, with 29 bases remaining between them. Per germline, CDR1 SNHLY and CDR2 FYNNEI.

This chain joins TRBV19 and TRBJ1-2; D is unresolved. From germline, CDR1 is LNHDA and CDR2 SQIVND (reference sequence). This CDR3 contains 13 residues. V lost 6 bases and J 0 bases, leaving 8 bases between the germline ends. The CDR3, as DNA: TGTGCCAGTAGCGAGCTCTCTAACTATGGCTACACCTTC. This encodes CASSELSNYGYTF.

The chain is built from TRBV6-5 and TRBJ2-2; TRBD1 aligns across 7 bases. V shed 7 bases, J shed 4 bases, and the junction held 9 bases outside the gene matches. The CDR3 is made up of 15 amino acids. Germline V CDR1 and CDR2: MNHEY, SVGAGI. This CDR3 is CASNRQGRGTGELFF. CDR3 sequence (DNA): TGTGCCAGCAACCGACAGGGCAGGGGCACCGGGGAGCTGTTTTTT.

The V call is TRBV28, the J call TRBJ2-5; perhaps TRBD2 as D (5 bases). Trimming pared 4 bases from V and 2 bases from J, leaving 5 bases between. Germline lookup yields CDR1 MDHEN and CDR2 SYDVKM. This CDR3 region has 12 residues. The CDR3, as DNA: TGTGCCAGCAGTTCGGGGCAAGAGACCCAGTACTTC. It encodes CASSSGQETQYF.